The 17 T cell receptor beta chains below come from one sample, sequenced in a study of blood T cell repertoires in COVID-19. Here immunoSEQ multiplex PCR was the method, and the copy in TCRdb shows in-frame clones only, minus some. The sample yields about 400,000 clones, around nine tenths seen once. The sequencing sample was made of PBMCs or T cells enriched from blood (not recorded which). The receptor source for this set is a woman aged 25 to 39 who had recovered from COVID-19.

The J gene is TRBJ1-1, the V gene TRBV18; D may be TRBD1 (5 bases). Looked up from germline, CDR1 is KGHSH and CDR2 is LQKENI. The CDR3 consists of 14 residues. V lost 3 bases and J lost 1, with 9 bases in between. The CDR3 DNA is TGTGCCAGCTCACCCGCGGGGGGGAACACTGAAGCTTTCTTT. It encodes CASSPAGGNTEAFF.

This clone was seen only a few times. The chain couples TRBV5-6 to TRBJ1-4, with D uncertain. The CDR3 has 15 residues. The V gene's germline CDR1 is SGHDT and CDR2 YYEEEE. Trimming shortened V by 2 bases and J by 7 bases, and 15 bases separated the two germline ends. The CDR3, as DNA: TGTGCCAGCAGCTTTTTGGGTCGGGGAGTTGAAAAACTGTTTTTT. Protein: CASSFLGRGVEKLFF. Full variable domain (remainder filled in from reference TRBV5-6 and TRBJ1-4): DAGVTQSPTHLIKTRGQQVTLRCSPKSGHDTVSWYQQALGQGPQFIFQYYEEEERQRGNFPDRFSGHQFPNYSSELNVNALLLGDSALYLCASSFLGRGVEKLFFGSGTQLSVL.

The chain links TRBV28 to TRBJ2-2; D unresolved. With 5 bases removed from V and 5 bases from J, the gap between germline ends came to 9 bases. This CDR3 has 13 amino acids. Germline CDR1 MDHEN, CDR2 SYDVKM. The CDR3: CASSPITTGELFF. CDR3 nucleotide sequence: TGTGCCAGCAGTCCCATTACAACCGGGGAGCTGTTTTTT.

The chain carries TRBV27 and TRBJ1-2; possibly TRBD1 for D (5 bases). The CDR3 sequence is 14 residues long. The germline V gene has CDR1 MNHEY and CDR2 SMNVEV (reference sequence). V lost 0 bases and J 4 bases, leaving 9 bases between the germline ends. The CDR3 sequence is CASSLSQGGYGYTF. The CDR3 coding sequence is TGTGCCAGCAGTTTATCCCAGGGAGGCTATGGCTACACCTTC.

This rearrangement joins TRBV2 to TRBJ1-1, with no clear D. CDR1 is SNHLY, CDR2 FYNNEI, per germline. This CDR3 spans 11 amino acids. Trimming cost V 10 bases and J 0 bases, with 6 bases left between them. CDR3 loop: CAKHLNTEAFF. CDR3 in DNA: TGTGCCAAACACCTGAACACTGAAGCTTTCTTT.

This chain joins TRBV2 and TRBJ2-7; D perhaps matches TRBD1 (5 bases). V lost 2 bases to trimming and J lost 2 bases, with 7 bases between them. The germline V gene has CDR1 SNHLY and CDR2 FYNNEI. The CDR3 contains 13 residues. The CDR3 bases are TGTGCCAGCAGTGAATCAGGGACCTACGAGCAGTACTTC. It translates to CASSESGTYEQYF.

The chain employs TRBV27 and TRBJ2-7, with TRBD2 as a possible D gene (7 bases). CDR3 length: 15 residues. Trimming removed 3 bases at V and 2 bases at J, with 14 bases between. Germline V gene data show CDR1 as MNHEY and CDR2 as SMNVEV (reference sequence). The CDR3 nucleotides read TGTGCCAGCAGTTTTTTGGGGGGGCGAGCCTACGAGCAGTACTTC. It is translated as CASSFLGGRAYEQYF.

This rearrangement joins TRBV3-1 (or the pseudogene TRBV3-2) to TRBJ2-2; the match to TRBD2 covers 7 bases. Germline V gives CDR1 LGHDT, CDR2 YNNKEL (reference sequence). With V trimmed by 7 bases and J by 6 bases, 14 bases remained unmatched. There are 16 residues in the CDR3. CDR3 DNA sequence: TGTGCCAGCAACTCACTAGCGACCCATTGGTCCGGGGAGCTGTTTTTT. It translates to CASNSLATHWSGELFF.

This clone has only a few counts. This rearrangement joins TRBV7-9 to TRBJ1-2; D unresolved. Trimming removed 5 bases at V and 7 bases at J, with 26 bases between. The CDR3 spans 17 residues. Germline V gives CDR1 SEHNR, CDR2 FQNEAQ (reference sequence). CDR3 loop: CASSPTFHSGDRPGYTF. The DNA for the CDR3 is TGTGCCAGCAGCCCTACGTTCCACAGCGGGGATCGACCTGGCTACACCTTC.

This clone was observed once. The V and J genes are TRBV11-2 and TRBJ2-1, with D possibly being TRBD2 (5 bases). The CDR3 loop spans 17 amino acids. Germline CDR1 is SGHAT and CDR2 is FQNNGV. Between the trimmed V and J ends, which lost 4 bases and 0 bases, there was a span of 16 bases. CDR3 region: CASSSIKDLSSYNEQFF. CDR3 DNA sequence: TGTGCCAGCAGCTCCATCAAGGACTTAAGCTCCTACAATGAGCAGTTCTTC.

The V call is TRBV6-2 or TRBV6-3, the J call TRBJ2-2; D not certain. CDR3 length equals 12 residues. Germline-derived CDR1 and CDR2 are MNHEY and SVGEGT. The ends were cut back, 6 bases at V and 5 bases at J, with 7 bases in the middle. This CDR3 is CASSKQTGELFF. CDR3 coding DNA: TGTGCCAGCAGCAAACAAACCGGGGAGCTGTTTTTT.

The rearrangement links TRBV15 to TRBJ1-2; 10 nucleotides align to TRBD1. The CDR3 runs to 15 residues. Germline trimming cut 0 bases from V and 8 bases from J; bases unmatched to any gene: 6. Germline V CDR1 and CDR2: LNHNV, YYDKDF (reference sequence). The chain's CDR3 is CATSRDLGTGEGYTF. CDR3 bases: TGTGCCACCAGCAGAGATCTTGGGACAGGGGAGGGCTACACCTTC.

This clone came up a few times. The chain has TRBV11-1 and TRBJ1-2, with 7 positions matching TRBD1. This CDR3 is 14 amino acids long. Germline V CDR1 and CDR2: SGHAT, FQDESV (reference sequence). V lost 5 bases, J lost 7 bases, and 10 bases stayed unmatched. The CDR3 loop is CASSEGQSGRGYTF. CDR3 sequence (DNA): TGTGCCAGCAGCGAGGGACAGTCGGGGCGTGGCTACACCTTC.

This chain links TRBV19 with TRBJ2-5; D gene uncertain. The germline gives CDR1 LNHDA, CDR2 SQIVND (reference sequence). The CDR3 spans 14 residues. Trimming cost V 5 bases and J 3 bases, with 13 bases left between them. The CDR3 sequence: CASSPPGGKETQYF. CDR3 sequence (DNA): TGTGCCAGTAGTCCGCCGGGTGGCAAAGAGACCCAGTACTTC.

The genes are TRBV29-1 and TRBJ1-2; 8 nucleotides match TRBD1. With V trimmed by 7 bases and J by 8 bases, 6 bases remained unmatched. There are 11 residues in the CDR3. Per germline, CDR1 SQVTM and CDR2 ANQGSEA. CDR3 coding DNA: TGCAGCGCTCCGGGACAGGACGGCTACACCTTC. Translation: CSAPGQDGYTF.

The table lists this clone with a count of one. The chain carries TRBV9 and TRBJ1-2, with TRBD1 matching over 9 bases. The junction had 5 bases not matched to a gene; V was cut back by 4 bases and J by 4 bases. The CDR3 spans 14 residues. Germline assignment: CDR1 SGDLS and CDR2 YYNGEE. CDR3 nucleotides: TGTGCCAGCAGCCCAGGGACAGGGAGCTATGGCTACACCTTC. It codes for CASSPGTGSYGYTF.

V is TRBV23-1 and J is TRBJ1-2; no reliable D call. TRBV23-1 is recorded as an ORF, its role being uncertain. Trimming took off 0 bases at V and 13 bases at J, with 15 bases between the two ends. There are 13 residues in the CDR3. For the CDR3, the DNA is TGCGCCAGCAGTCAATCATGGTCGGTACTCTGCACCTTC. Protein: CASSQSWSVLCTF.